This T cell receptor beta chain came from a study of cytomegalovirus exposure and HLA in healthy donors. CDR1 and CDR2 from the germline V gene are SGHTS and YDEGEE. V lost 2 bases, J lost 0 bases, and 9 bases stayed unmatched. This CDR3 is 19 amino acids long. Study-level points and caveats: With DRB1 most and HLA-C fewest, TCR association rates differed between HLA loci in a later analysis.

Concerning this clone: Its antigen is currently unknown.

PCR was performed using 60 Vbeta and 13 Jbeta primers. Libraries were prepared by immunoSEQ multiplex PCR; TCRdb keeps only in-frame clonotypes and omits some of them. The sample lists some 170,000 clones, around 81% seen once, with about 2.2% in the top ten. The sequence derives from a woman in her thirties in good health and CMV-seronegative. Sequencing used PBMCs. The chain uses TRBV5-8 and TRBJ2-1, with 12 bases identical to TRBD2. The CDR3 sequence: CASSLGLAGIPNSYNEQFF. The CDR3 DNA follows: TGTGCCAGCAGCTTAGGACTAGCGGGAATCCCCAACTCCTACAATGAGCAGTTCTTC.